The 19 T cell receptor beta chains presented below share a single source sample, sequenced in a study of OX40 agonist ivuxolimab in advanced cancers. This table comes from immunoSEQ multiplex PCR, and its TCRdb copy is limited to in-frame clones, with some not included. The top ten clones hold about 0.52% of a sample with roughly 81,000 clones, around 90% of them seen once. Sample: CD4+ or CD8+ T cells sorted from blood, taken in a trial of the OX40 agonist ivuxolimab. The receptors were sampled from an adult with an advanced solid tumor such as melanoma, head and neck, liver or kidney cancer.

This clone has a single count. The rearrangement links TRBV18 to TRBJ1-1, with no clear D. V lost 6 bases and J lost 0, with 11 bases in between. Germline V gene data show CDR1 as KGHSH and CDR2 as LQKENI. This CDR3 has 14 residues. This chain's CDR3 is CASSVDFMNTEAFF. The DNA of the CDR3 is TGTGCCAGCTCGGTGGACTTTATGAACACTGAAGCTTTCTTT. The full variable domain, completed using reference TRBV18 and TRBJ1-1, is NAGVMQNPRHLVRRRGQEARLRCSPMKGHSHVYWYRQLPEEGLKFMVYLQKENIIDESGMPKERFSAEFPKEGPSILRIQQVVRGDSAAYFCASSVDFMNTEAFFGQGTRLTVV.

V is TRBV9 and J is TRBJ1-2; D is unclear. This CDR3 is built from 13 residues. Germline assignment: CDR1 SGDLS and CDR2 YYNGEE. Trimming took off 4 bases at V and 1 base at J, with 8 bases between the two ends. This CDR3 is CASSTYVNYGYTF. The CDR3 DNA follows: TGTGCCAGCAGCACCTACGTTAACTATGGCTACACCTTC.

The V gene is TRBV7-9, the J gene TRBJ2-2; possible D gene TRBD2, 5 bases. The germline CDR1 and CDR2 sequences are SEHNR and FQNEAQ (reference sequence). The CDR3 spans 16 residues. With 4 bases removed from V and 5 bases from J, the gap between germline ends came to 17 bases. CDR3 loop: CASSSRTRERTGELFF. For the CDR3, the DNA is TGTGCCAGCAGCTCACGGACTCGGGAAAGAACCGGGGAGCTGTTTTTT.

The genes are TRBV7-9 and TRBJ1-5, with a tentative D call TRBD1 (5 bases). There are 14 residues in the CDR3. Germline CDR1 SEHNR, CDR2 FQNEAQ (reference sequence). Trimming removed 2 bases from V and 5 bases from J, with 10 bases in between. CDR3 nucleotides: TGTGCCAGCAGCTTACGAGGGACGGATCAGCCCCAGCATTTT. Translating it yields CASSLRGTDQPQHF.

The chain uses TRBV14 and TRBJ1-2; D might be TRBD1 (6 bases). The CDR3 is 14 amino acids. CDR1 and CDR2 from the germline V gene are SGHDN and FVKESK. The germline V and J ends were trimmed by 2 bases and 2 bases, with 9 bases remaining between them. The CDR3 reads CASSQTTGNYGYTF. In DNA, the CDR3 is TGTGCCAGCAGCCAAACTACAGGGAACTATGGCTACACCTTC.

V usage is TRBV7-6 and J usage is TRBJ2-5, with a tentative D call TRBD2 (6 bases). The CDR3 spans 15 residues. V shed 1 base and J shed 1 base, with 10 bases lying between them. CDR1 is SGHVS, CDR2 FNYEAQ, per germline. The CDR3 nucleotides are TGTGCCAGCAGCTTAGGACTGGGACTCCAAGAGACCCAGTACTTC. Amino acids: CASSLGLGLQETQYF.

This chain uses TRBV11-2 with TRBJ2-1, with TRBD1 as a possible D gene (6 bases). The CDR3 is 16 residues long. CDR1 and CDR2 from the germline V gene are SGHAT and FQNNGV. The V and J ends lost 2 bases and 1 base respectively, with 12 bases between them. In nucleotides, the CDR3 is TGTGCCAGCAGCTTATTTGGGACAAAGTCCTACAATGAGCAGTTCTTC. Protein product: CASSLFGTKSYNEQFF.

This chain joins TRBV25-1 and TRBJ1-1; D remains ambiguous. CDR3 length: 12 amino acids. V was pared by 8 bases and J by 0 bases, with 7 bases between. Per germline, CDR1 MGHDK and CDR2 SYGVNS. The CDR3 nucleotides are TGTGCCAGCCGGGAACTGAACACTGAAGCTTTCTTT. It translates to CASRELNTEAFF.

The gene calls are TRBV18 and TRBJ2-7; 9 bases match TRBD1. From germline, CDR1 is KGHSH and CDR2 LQKENI. Trimming removed 3 bases from V and 2 bases from J; junction bases left unmatched: 2. The CDR3 runs to 14 residues. The DNA of the CDR3 is TGTGCCAGCTCACCGGGGACAGGGCCCTACGAGCAGTACTTC. It codes for CASSPGTGPYEQYF. The full variable domain, its missing parts supplied by reference TRBV18 and TRBJ2-7, is NAGVMQNPRHLVRRRGQEARLRCSPMKGHSHVYWYRQLPEEGLKFMVYLQKENIIDESGMPKERFSAEFPKEGPSILRIQQVVRGDSAAYFCASSPGTGPYEQYFGPGTRLTVT.

This chain connects TRBV6-1 to TRBJ2-3; no firm D call. The CDR3 runs to 12 residues. V dropped 7 bases and J dropped 4 bases, with 9 bases sitting between them. Germline CDR1 MNHNS, CDR2 SASEGT. Here the CDR3 reads CASKRSPDTQYF. The CDR3 DNA is TGTGCCAGCAAAAGAAGCCCAGATACGCAGTATTTT.

This chain links TRBV18 with TRBJ2-2, with no clear D. Germline values: CDR1 KGHSH, CDR2 LQKENI. Trimming shortened V by 0 bases and J by 4 bases, and 12 bases separated the two germline ends. The CDR3 has 16 amino acids. In DNA, the CDR3 is TGTGCCAGCTCACCACCGTCCCTAGTGGTCACCGGGGAGCTGTTTTTT. It specifies CASSPPSLVVTGELFF.

The J gene is TRBJ1-2, the V gene TRBV5-8; D is unresolved. The CDR3 totals 11 residues. Germline V CDR1 and CDR2: SGHTS, YDEGEE. V lost 3 bases to trimming and J lost 7 bases, with 7 bases between them. The CDR3 coding sequence is TGTGCCAGCAGCTACAGAGGTGGCTACACCTTC. Translating gives CASSYRGGYTF.

The chain is built from TRBV5-1 and TRBJ1-1, with D possibly TRBD1 on 6 matching bases. The CDR3 consists of 16 residues. CDR1 is SGHRS and CDR2 is YFSETQ in the germline V gene. With 7 bases removed from V and 0 bases from J, the gap between germline ends came to 19 bases. The CDR3 DNA reads as TGCGCCAGCCTTGGACAGCCCCAAGGGGTGAACACTGAAGCTTTCTTT. Encoded protein: CASLGQPQGVNTEAFF.

CDR3 amino acids: CASSQDSYEQFF. As DNA, the CDR3 is TGTGCCAGCAGCCAAGATTCATATGAGCAGTTCTTC. This chain joins TRBV14 and TRBJ2-1, with D hard to call. This CDR3 spans 12 amino acids. Trimming pared 0 bases from V and 8 bases from J, leaving 5 bases between. Germline CDR1 and CDR2: SGHDN and FVKESK.

J is TRBJ1-5 and V is TRBV6-5, with D unclear. Trimming took off 4 bases at V and 5 bases at J, with 9 bases between the two ends. CDR3 length: 13 amino acids. Germline CDR1 reads MNHEY; CDR2 reads SVGAGI. CDR3 bases: TGTGCCAGCAGTTTTCAAAGGGATCAGCCCCAGCATTTT. Translation: CASSFQRDQPQHF.

The chain links TRBV7-2 to TRBJ2-3; no reliable D call. Trimming shortened V by 3 bases and J by 0 bases, and 10 bases separated the two germline ends. Germline CDR1 and CDR2: SGHTA and FQGNSA. The CDR3 is 15 residues long. The CDR3 DNA follows: TGTGCCAGCAGCTTCGGCAGCACTAGCACAGATACGCAGTATTTT. It codes for CASSFGSTSTDTQYF.

J is TRBJ2-6 and V is TRBV7-6; 8 bases align to TRBD1. This CDR3 region has 18 residues. Looked up from germline, CDR1 is SGHVS and CDR2 is FNYEAQ. Trimming at V came to 4 bases and at J to 4 bases, leaving 12 bases not matched to a gene. Here the CDR3 DNA reads TGTGCCAGCAGCTCCCGTGGGACAGGCGCCCAGGGGGCCAACGTCCTGACTTTC. Translated, it gives CASSSRGTGAQGANVLTF.

The rearrangement joins TRBV28 to TRBJ2-7; tentatively, D is TRBD1 (5 bases). With 7 bases removed from V and 4 bases from J, the gap between germline ends came to 14 bases. The CDR3 covers 13 residues. The V gene's germline CDR1 is MDHEN and CDR2 SYDVKM. The CDR3 is CASKLGAWYEQYF. In DNA, the CDR3 is TGTGCCAGCAAACTTGGGGCTTGGTACGAGCAGTACTTC. Variable domain in full (rest from reference TRBV28 and TRBJ2-7): DVKVTQSSRYLVKRTGEKVFLECVQDMDHENMFWYRQDPGLGLRLIYFSYDVKMKEKGDIPEGYSVSREKKERFSLILESASTNQTSMYLCASKLGAWYEQYFGPGTRLTVT.

The CDR3 coding sequence is TGTGCCAGCAGCTTGGTGATTGGGAATGAGCAGTTCTTC. It specifies CASSLVIGNEQFF. The gene calls are TRBV5-5 and TRBJ2-1; D remains unclear. The CDR3 runs to 13 residues. CDR1 is SGHKS and CDR2 is YYEKEE in the germline V gene (reference sequence). Trimming left V 0 bases short and J 7 bases short, with 8 bases between.